The 23 T cell receptor beta chains below were found in one sample sequenced in a study of blood T cell repertoires in COVID-19. The repertoire was sequenced with immunoSEQ multiplex PCR; TCRdb's copy has only in-frame clones and lacks some. In the table there are about 400,000 clones, about 87% of which are singletons. The sequencing sample was made of peripheral blood. The receptor source for this set is a human donor in a cohort sampled during active COVID-19.

The chain combines TRBV6-5 with TRBJ1-1; D is unclear. The CDR3 consists of 12 residues. Germline V lookup: CDR1 MNHEY, CDR2 SVGAGI. Trimming shortened V by 6 bases and J by 3 bases, and 8 bases separated the two germline ends. Here the CDR3 DNA reads TGTGCCAGCAGGTCGCAGTACACTGAAGCTTTCTTT. It is translated as CASRSQYTEAFF.

The chain has TRBV6-5 and TRBJ1-5, with D unclear. This CDR3 region has 15 residues. Between the trimmed V and J ends, which lost 6 bases and 4 bases, there was a span of 16 bases. CDR1 and CDR2 from the germline V gene are MNHEY and SVGAGI. The CDR3 bases are TGTGCCAGCAGCCTCACTTGGGCTGGTAATCAGCCCCAGCATTTT. Its protein product is CASSLTWAGNQPQHF.

This clone was seen a few times. J is TRBJ1-2 and V is TRBV4-2, with TRBD1 identical over 7 bases. J gave up 1 base and V 0 bases, and 11 bases lay outside the gene matches. CDR3 length: 18 residues. Germline values: CDR1 LGHNA, CDR2 YNFKEQ. The CDR3 loop is CASSQDFGTDAFNYGYTF. The CDR3 DNA sequence: TGTGCCAGCAGCCAAGATTTCGGGACAGATGCTTTTAACTATGGCTACACCTTC.

V is TRBV6-5 and J is TRBJ2-1; perhaps TRBD2 as D (6 bases). The germline V gene encodes CDR1 MNHEY and CDR2 SVGAGI. The CDR3 has 14 residues. V was clipped by 3 bases and J by 5 bases, with 11 bases between them. In DNA form, the CDR3 reads TGTGCCAGCAGTTATTTTGGGGGGAACAATGAGCAGTTCTTC. As protein: CASSYFGGNNEQFF.

The V gene is TRBV7-9, the J gene TRBJ2-7, with 11 bases that match TRBD2. Germline trimming cut 6 bases from V and 4 bases from J; bases unmatched to any gene: 5. The CDR3 is 14 amino acids. The germline V gene encodes CDR1 SEHNR and CDR2 FQNEAQ (reference sequence). CDR3 in DNA: TGTGCCAGCAGTAGCGGGAGGGCCTCTTACGAGCAGTACTTC. It translates to CASSSGRASYEQYF.

This clone came up a few times. The CDR3 sequence: CATSDSQYQPQHF. In nucleotides, the CDR3 is TGTGCCACCAGTGATTCACAATATCAGCCCCAGCATTTT. The chain recombines TRBV24-1 with TRBJ1-5, with D hard to call. V lost 2 bases and J 5 bases, leaving 6 bases between the germline ends. The CDR3 contains 13 residues. The germline gives CDR1 KGHDR, CDR2 SFDVKD.

The V call is TRBV3-1 (or the pseudogene TRBV3-2), the J call TRBJ2-3, with a tentative D call TRBD2 (6 bases). CDR3 length equals 17 residues. The ends were cut back, 1 base at V and 4 bases at J, with 18 bases in the middle. Germline CDR1 and CDR2: LGHDT and YNNKEL (reference sequence). The chain's CDR3 is CASSQGRLGLRADTQYF. Here the CDR3 DNA reads TGTGCCAGCAGCCAAGGCCGTCTAGGACTACGGGCAGATACGCAGTATTTT.

V is TRBV7-3 and J is TRBJ2-1, with 9 bases identical to TRBD1. Unmatched junction bases numbered 7, after V lost 6 bases and J lost 7 bases. The germline gives CDR1 SGHTA, CDR2 FQGTGA. The CDR3 has 14 amino acids. CDR3 sequence reads: CASSRDRESNEQFF. CDR3 sequence (DNA): TGTGCCAGCAGTCGGGACAGGGAGTCGAATGAGCAGTTCTTC.

This clone came up a few times. The V call is TRBV3-1 (or the pseudogene TRBV3-2), the J call TRBJ2-7; TRBD1 agrees at 7 bases. This CDR3 spans 15 amino acids. Trimming cost V 0 bases and J 4 bases; bases outside gene matches: 6. Per the germline V gene, CDR1 is LGHDT and CDR2 is YNNKEL (reference sequence). CDR3 coding DNA: TGTGCCAGCAGCCAAGATGGCGGACAGGAATACGAGCAGTACTTC. Amino acids: CASSQDGGQEYEQYF.

This clone was seen a few times. The V gene is TRBV11-2, the J gene TRBJ1-1; D gene uncertain. V lost 4 bases, J lost 4 bases, and 10 bases lay in between. The CDR3 totals 13 residues. Germline loops: CDR1 SGHAT, CDR2 FQNNGV. The CDR3 here is CASSSGSGTEAFF. DNA for the CDR3: TGTGCCAGCAGCTCCGGTAGCGGCACTGAAGCTTTCTTT.

The chain employs TRBV18 and TRBJ1-1, with TRBD1 as a possible D gene (6 bases). CDR3 length: 15 amino acids. Trimming took 4 bases from V and 3 from J, leaving 15 bases between them. Germline V gene sequence: CDR1 KGHSH, CDR2 LQKENI. The CDR3 is CASSLPDSPYTEAFF. The CDR3 DNA follows: TGTGCCAGCTCACTACCGGACAGTCCGTACACTGAAGCTTTCTTT. The whole variable domain, remainder taken from reference TRBV18 and TRBJ1-1, is NAGVMQNPRHLVRRRGQEARLRCSPMKGHSHVYWYRQLPEEGLKFMVYLQKENIIDESGMPKERFSAEFPKEGPSILRIQQVVRGDSAAYFCASSLPDSPYTEAFFGQGTRLTVV.

This sequence joins TRBV28 and TRBJ2-3, with a tentative D call TRBD1 (5 bases). The V and J ends lost 2 bases and 4 bases respectively, with 13 bases between them. CDR1 is MDHEN, CDR2 SYDVKM, per germline. The CDR3 contains 15 residues. CDR3 in amino acids: CASSLLQGGADTQYF. DNA for the CDR3: TGTGCCAGCAGTTTACTCCAGGGTGGGGCAGATACGCAGTATTTT.

The chain combines TRBV6-5 with TRBJ2-1; TRBD2 agrees at 7 bases. J lost 3 bases, V lost 6 bases, and 5 bases had no gene match. Looked up from germline, CDR1 is MNHEY and CDR2 is SVGAGI. This CDR3 is built from 14 residues. This CDR3 reads CASRPGLNYNEQFF. The CDR3 DNA sequence: TGTGCCAGCAGACCGGGACTAAACTACAATGAGCAGTTCTTC.

The rearrangement uses TRBV16 and TRBJ2-3; D is ambiguous. Germline V gene lookup returns CDR1 KGHSY and CDR2 FQNENV. The CDR3 is made up of 12 amino acids. V shed 1 base and J shed 6 bases, with 5 bases lying between them. This chain's CDR3 is CASSQFRDTQYF. CDR3 bases: TGTGCCAGCAGCCAATTCCGGGATACGCAGTATTTT.

CDR3 amino acids: CSVEDLARGPVYGYTF. In nucleotides, the CDR3 is TGCAGCGTTGAAGATCTGGCCAGGGGGCCGGTCTATGGCTACACCTTC. J is TRBJ1-2 and V is TRBV29-1, with 8 bases aligning to TRBD1. Looked up from germline, CDR1 is SQVTM and CDR2 is ANQGSEA. The V segment lost 0 bases and the J segment 4 bases; nucleotides outside the gene matches: 10. CDR3 length: 16 residues.

The genes are TRBV2 and TRBJ1-2; TRBD1 is a possible D gene (6 bases). This CDR3 comprises 13 residues. Per germline, CDR1 SNHLY and CDR2 FYNNEI. Trimming shortened V by 5 bases and J by 3 bases, and 10 bases separated the two germline ends. The CDR3 loop reads CASSIQGYYGYTF. As DNA, the CDR3 is TGTGCCAGCAGTATTCAGGGGTACTATGGCTACACCTTC.

This chain joins TRBV2 and TRBJ2-3; 8 nucleotides agree with TRBD2. The CDR3 consists of 15 residues. Looked up from germline, CDR1 is SNHLY and CDR2 is FYNNEI. J was trimmed by 3 bases and V by 6 bases; bases with no gene match: 8. The CDR3 region has the DNA TGTGCCAGCAGGAAGGGGACTAGTTCTACAGATACGCAGTATTTT. Translated: CASRKGTSSTDTQYF.

The V call is TRBV4-1, the J call TRBJ2-7; 9 bases are shared with TRBD1. The CDR3 has 15 residues. CDR1 and CDR2 from the germline V gene are MGHRA and YSYEKL. With 4 bases clipped from V and 1 base from J, the junction kept 5 bases outside the gene matches. The CDR3: CASSPAGQGSYEQYF. In DNA form, the CDR3 reads TGCGCCAGCAGCCCCGCGGGACAGGGATCCTACGAGCAGTACTTC.

The gene calls are TRBV29-1 and TRBJ1-5, with D maybe TRBD1 (6 bases). V lost 6 bases, J lost 0 bases, and 15 bases lay in between. This CDR3 is 15 amino acids long. Germline V CDR1 and CDR2: SQVTM, ANQGSEA. The CDR3 is CSVVTGGPSNQPQHF. The DNA of the CDR3 is TGCAGCGTAGTCACGGGGGGCCCTAGCAATCAGCCCCAGCATTTT.

V gene TRBV1 combines with J gene TRBJ1-3; the listed D gene, TRBD1, was not tested against the DNA. TRBV1 is labeled a pseudogene. The CDR3 sequence is 17 residues long. The CDR3 nucleotides read TGCACCAGCAGCCACACTACCGGGACAGGGGCTGGAAACACCATATATTTT. Translating it yields CTSSHTTGTGAGNTIYF.

The chain carries TRBV2 and TRBJ2-7; 9 bases fit TRBD1. From germline, CDR1 is SNHLY and CDR2 FYNNEI. Unmatched junction bases numbered 3, after V lost 1 base and J lost 2 bases. The CDR3 consists of 15 residues. CDR3 nucleotides: TGTGCCAGCAGTGAAGGACAGGGGGGCCCCTACGAGCAGTACTTC. Its translation: CASSEGQGGPYEQYF.

The genes are TRBV6-1 and TRBJ2-2; D uncertain. The CDR3 contains 13 residues. Germline CDR1 is MNHNS and CDR2 is SASEGT. The V end was cut by 2 bases, the J end by 8 bases, with 9 bases between. CDR3 in amino acids: CASSEPISGELFF. CDR3 DNA sequence: TGTGCCAGCAGTGAACCTATATCAGGGGAGCTGTTTTTT.

This clone appeared a single time. The chain links TRBV19 to TRBJ1-5, with 8 bases matching TRBD1. Trimming cost V 4 bases and J 2 bases; bases outside gene matches: 10. Germline-derived CDR1 and CDR2 are LNHDA and SQIVND (reference sequence). CDR3 length: 17 residues. In nucleotides, the CDR3 is TGTGCCAGTAGTAGGACCCGGGACAGGAGAGGCAATCAGCCCCAGCATTTT. Its translation is CASSRTRDRRGNQPQHF.